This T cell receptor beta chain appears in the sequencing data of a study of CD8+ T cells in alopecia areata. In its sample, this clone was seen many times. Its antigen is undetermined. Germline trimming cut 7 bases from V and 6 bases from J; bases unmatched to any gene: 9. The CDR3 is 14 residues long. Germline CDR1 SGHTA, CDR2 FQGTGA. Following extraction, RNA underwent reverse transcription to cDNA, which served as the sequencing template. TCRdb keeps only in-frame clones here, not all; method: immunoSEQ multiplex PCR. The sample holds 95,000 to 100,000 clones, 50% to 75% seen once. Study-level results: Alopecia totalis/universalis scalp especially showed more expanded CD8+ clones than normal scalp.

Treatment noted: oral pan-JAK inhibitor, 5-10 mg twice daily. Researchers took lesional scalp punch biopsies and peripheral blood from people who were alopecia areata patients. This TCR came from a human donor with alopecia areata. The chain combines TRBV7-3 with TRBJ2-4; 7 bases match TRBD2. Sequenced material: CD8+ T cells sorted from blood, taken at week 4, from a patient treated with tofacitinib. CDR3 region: CASTPDPGGNIQYF. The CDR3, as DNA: TGTGCCAGCACCCCCGATCCGGGGGGAAACATTCAGTACTTC.